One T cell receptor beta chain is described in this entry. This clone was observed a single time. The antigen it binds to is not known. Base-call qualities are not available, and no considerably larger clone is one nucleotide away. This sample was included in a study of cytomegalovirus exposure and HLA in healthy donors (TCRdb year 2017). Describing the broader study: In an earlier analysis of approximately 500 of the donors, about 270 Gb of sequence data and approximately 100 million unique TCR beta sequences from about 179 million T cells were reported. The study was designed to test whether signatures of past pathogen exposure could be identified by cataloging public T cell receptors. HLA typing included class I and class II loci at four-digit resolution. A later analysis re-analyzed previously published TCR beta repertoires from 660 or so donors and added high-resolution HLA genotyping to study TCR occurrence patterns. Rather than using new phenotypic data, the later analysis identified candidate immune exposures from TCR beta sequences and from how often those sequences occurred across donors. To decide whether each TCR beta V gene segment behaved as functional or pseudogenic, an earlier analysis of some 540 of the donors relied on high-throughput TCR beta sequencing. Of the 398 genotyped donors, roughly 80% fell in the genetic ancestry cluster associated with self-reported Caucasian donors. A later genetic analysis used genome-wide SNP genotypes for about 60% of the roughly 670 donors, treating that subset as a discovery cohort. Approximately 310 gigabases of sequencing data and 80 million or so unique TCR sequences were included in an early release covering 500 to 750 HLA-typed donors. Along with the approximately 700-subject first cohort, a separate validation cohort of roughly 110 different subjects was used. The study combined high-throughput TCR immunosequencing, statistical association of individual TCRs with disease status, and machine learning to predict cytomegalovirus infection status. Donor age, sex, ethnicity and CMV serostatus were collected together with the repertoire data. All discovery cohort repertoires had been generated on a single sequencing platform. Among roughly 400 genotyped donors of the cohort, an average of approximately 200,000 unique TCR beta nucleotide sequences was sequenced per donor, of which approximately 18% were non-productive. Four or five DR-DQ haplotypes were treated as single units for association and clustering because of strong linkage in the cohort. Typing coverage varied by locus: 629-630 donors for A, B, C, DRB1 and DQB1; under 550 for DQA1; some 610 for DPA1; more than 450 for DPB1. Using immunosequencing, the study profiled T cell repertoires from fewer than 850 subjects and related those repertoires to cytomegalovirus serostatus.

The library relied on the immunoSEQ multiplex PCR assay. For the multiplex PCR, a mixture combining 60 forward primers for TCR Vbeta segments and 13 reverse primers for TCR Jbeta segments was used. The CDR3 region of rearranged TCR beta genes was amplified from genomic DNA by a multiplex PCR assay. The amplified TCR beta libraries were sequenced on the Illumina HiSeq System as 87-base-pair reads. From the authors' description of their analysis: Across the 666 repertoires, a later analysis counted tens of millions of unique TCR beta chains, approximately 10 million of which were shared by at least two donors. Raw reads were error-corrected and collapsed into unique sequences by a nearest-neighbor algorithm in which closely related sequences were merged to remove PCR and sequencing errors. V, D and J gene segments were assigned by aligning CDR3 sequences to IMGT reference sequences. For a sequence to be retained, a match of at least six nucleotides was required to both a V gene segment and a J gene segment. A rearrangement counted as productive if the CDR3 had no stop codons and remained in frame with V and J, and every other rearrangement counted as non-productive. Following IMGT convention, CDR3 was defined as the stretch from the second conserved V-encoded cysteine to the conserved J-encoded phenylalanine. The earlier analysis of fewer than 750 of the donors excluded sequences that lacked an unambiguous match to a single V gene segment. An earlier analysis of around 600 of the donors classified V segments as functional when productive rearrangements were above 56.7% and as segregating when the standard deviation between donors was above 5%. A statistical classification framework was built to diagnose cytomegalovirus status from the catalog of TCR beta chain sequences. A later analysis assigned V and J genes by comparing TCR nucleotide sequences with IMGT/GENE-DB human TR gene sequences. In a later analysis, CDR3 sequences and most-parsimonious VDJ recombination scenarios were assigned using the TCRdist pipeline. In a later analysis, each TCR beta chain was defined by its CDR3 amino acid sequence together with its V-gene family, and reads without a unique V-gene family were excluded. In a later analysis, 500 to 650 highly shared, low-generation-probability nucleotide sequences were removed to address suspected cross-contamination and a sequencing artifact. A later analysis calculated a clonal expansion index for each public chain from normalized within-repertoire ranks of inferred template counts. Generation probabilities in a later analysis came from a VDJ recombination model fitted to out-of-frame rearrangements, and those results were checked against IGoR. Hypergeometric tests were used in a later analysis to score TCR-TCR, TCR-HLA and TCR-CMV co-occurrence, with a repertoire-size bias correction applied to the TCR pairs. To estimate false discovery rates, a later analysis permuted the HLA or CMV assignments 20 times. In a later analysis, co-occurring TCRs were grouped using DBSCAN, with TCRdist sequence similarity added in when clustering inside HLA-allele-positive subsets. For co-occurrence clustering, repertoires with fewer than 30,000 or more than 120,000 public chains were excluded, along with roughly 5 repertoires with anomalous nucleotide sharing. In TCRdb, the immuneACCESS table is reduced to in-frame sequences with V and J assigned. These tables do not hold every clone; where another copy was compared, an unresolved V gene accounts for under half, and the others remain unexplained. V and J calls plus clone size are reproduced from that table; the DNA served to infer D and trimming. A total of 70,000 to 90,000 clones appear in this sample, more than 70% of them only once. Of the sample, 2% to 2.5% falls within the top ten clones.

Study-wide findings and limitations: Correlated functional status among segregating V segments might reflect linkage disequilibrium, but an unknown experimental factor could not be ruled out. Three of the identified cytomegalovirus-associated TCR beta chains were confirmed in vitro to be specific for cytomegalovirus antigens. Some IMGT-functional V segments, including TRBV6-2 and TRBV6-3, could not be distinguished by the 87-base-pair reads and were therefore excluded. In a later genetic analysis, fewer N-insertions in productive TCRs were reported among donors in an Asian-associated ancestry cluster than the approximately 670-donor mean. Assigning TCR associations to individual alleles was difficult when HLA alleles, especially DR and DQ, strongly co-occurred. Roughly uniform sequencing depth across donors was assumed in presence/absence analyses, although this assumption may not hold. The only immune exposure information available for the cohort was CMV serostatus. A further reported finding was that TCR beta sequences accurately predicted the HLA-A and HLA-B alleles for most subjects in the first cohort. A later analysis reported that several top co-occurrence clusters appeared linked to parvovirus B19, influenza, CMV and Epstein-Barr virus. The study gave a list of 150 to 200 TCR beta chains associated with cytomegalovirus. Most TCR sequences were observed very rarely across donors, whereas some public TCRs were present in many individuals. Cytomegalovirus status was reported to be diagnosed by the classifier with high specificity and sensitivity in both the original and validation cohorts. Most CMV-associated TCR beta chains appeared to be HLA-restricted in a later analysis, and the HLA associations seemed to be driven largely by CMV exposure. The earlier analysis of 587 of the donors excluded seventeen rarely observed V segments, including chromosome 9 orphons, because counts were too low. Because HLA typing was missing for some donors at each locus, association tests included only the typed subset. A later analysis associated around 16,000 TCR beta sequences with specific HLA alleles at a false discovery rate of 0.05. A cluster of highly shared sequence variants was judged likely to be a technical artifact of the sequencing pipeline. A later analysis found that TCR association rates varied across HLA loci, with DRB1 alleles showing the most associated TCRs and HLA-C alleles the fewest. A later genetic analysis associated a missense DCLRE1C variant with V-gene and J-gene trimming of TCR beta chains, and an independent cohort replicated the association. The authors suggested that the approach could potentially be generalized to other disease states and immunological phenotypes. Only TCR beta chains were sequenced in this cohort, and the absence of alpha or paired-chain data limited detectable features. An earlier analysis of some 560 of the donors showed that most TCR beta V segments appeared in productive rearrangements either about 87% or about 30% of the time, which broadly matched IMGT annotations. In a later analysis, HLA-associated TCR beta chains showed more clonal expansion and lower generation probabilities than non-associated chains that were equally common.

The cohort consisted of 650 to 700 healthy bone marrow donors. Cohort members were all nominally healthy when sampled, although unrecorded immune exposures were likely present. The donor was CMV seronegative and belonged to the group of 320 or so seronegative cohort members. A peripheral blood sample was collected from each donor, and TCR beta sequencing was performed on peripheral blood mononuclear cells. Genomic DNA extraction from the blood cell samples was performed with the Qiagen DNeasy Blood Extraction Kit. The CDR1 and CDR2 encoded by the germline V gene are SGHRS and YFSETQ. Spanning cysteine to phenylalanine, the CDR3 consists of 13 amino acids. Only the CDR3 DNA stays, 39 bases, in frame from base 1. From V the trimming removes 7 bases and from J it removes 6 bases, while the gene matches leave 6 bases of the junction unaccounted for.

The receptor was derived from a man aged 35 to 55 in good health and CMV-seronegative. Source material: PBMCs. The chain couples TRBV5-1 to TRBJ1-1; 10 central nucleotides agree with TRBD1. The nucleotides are TGCGCCAGCGCGACAGGGGGCACGGCTGAAGCTTTCTTT. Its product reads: CASATGGTAEAFF.